These T cell receptor beta chains were read from a single sample in a study of blood T cell repertoires in COVID-19. Libraries were prepared by immunoSEQ multiplex PCR; TCRdb keeps only in-frame clonotypes and omits some of them. This table has under 200,000 clones, about 80% appearing once. Sequencing was carried out using peripheral blood. These receptors all stem from a human donor in a cohort sampled during active COVID-19. Each CDR3 is given with its conserved first and last residue. A D gene is named only where the DNA matches it firmly. Expanded clones are given a class, and other clones once, few, many or no size at all.

>NA|NA|TRBV9|TRBJ1-1|16
CASSPRQRGGNTEAFF
TGTGCCAGCAGCCCGAGACAGAGGGGGGGGAACACTGAAGCTTTCTTT
>TRBD1|NA|TRBV18|TRBJ2-7|13
CASSPSGTGEQYF
TGTGCCAGCTCACCATCTGGGACAGGGGAGCAGTACTTC
>NA|NA|TRBV29-1|TRBJ2-2|13
CSVGAGNTGELFF
TGCAGCGTGGGGGCTGGGAACACCGGGGAGCTGTTTTTT
>NA|NA|TRBV7-9|TRBJ1-2|18
CASTFFVGQGRTNYGYTF
TGTGCCAGCACCTTTTTTGTGGGTCAGGGTAGGACAAACTATGGCTACACCTTC
>TRBD2|NA|TRBV7-9|TRBJ2-5|15
CASSPRGSGAGDQYF
TGTGCCAGCAGCCCCCGTGGTAGCGGGGCTGGGGACCAGTACTTC
>TRBD1|NA|TRBV5-4|TRBJ2-7|14
CASRPGQGGVEQYF
TGTGCCAGCAGGCCGGGACAGGGGGGAGTTGAGCAGTACTTC
>TRBD2|NA|TRBV4-1|TRBJ2-4|18
CASSQVRFPGLAENIQYF
TGCGCCAGCAGCCAAGTCCGCTTCCCGGGACTAGCGGAAAACATTCAGTACTTC
>TRBD1|NA|TRBV5-5|TRBJ2-7|15
CASSLEFQGAYEQYF
TGTGCCAGCAGCTTGGAGTTCCAGGGGGCCTACGAGCAGTACTTC
>NA|NA|TRBV28|TRBJ2-7|14
CASSLINRDYEQYF
TGTGCCAGCAGTTTAATCAACAGGGACTACGAGCAGTACTTC
>NA|NA|TRBV7-2|TRBJ1-2|16
CASSLSGGGAGFGYTF
TGTGCCAGCAGCTTATCGGGCGGAGGGGCAGGGTTTGGCTACACCTTC
>NA|NA|TRBV10-1|TRBJ1-2|12
CASSPGDYGYTF
TGCGCCAGCAGCCCAGGGGACTATGGCTACACCTTC
>TRBD2|NA|TRBV4-2|TRBJ2-1|13
CASSLGGGNEQFF
TGTGCCAGCAGCCTGGGGGGGGGAAATGAGCAGTTCTTC
>TRBD2|NA|TRBV6-5|TRBJ2-7|15
CASSSGTRAAYEQYF
TGTGCCAGCAGCTCCGGGACTAGGGCCGCCTACGAGCAGTACTTC
>TRBD1|NA|TRBV19|TRBJ2-7|11
CASRQGWEQYF
TGTGCCAGTCGACAGGGATGGGAGCAGTACTTC
>NA|NA|TRBV5-4|TRBJ2-7|13
CASRGGYDYEQYF
TGTGCCAGCAGGGGAGGTTACGACTACGAGCAGTACTTC
>NA|NA|TRBV18|TRBJ1-2|13
CASSPSTEHGYTF
TGTGCCAGCTCACCAAGCACGGAGCATGGCTACACCTTC
>TRBD2|NA|TRBV12-3/TRBV12-4|TRBJ2-3|12
CASSSPGTSANF
TGTGCCAGCAGTTCCCCCGGGACTAGCGCAAACTTT
>NA|NA|TRBV11-2|TRBJ1-3|15
CASSSSLSSGNTIYF
TGTGCCAGCAGCTCGTCCTTGTCCTCTGGAAACACCATATATTTT
>TRBD1|NA|TRBV6-6|TRBJ1-4|15
CASSYPWTGFEKLFF
TGTGCCAGCAGTTACCCCTGGACAGGGTTTGAAAAACTGTTTTTT
>NA|NA|TRBV9|TRBJ1-4|14
CASSVTLIDEKLFF
TGTGCCAGCAGCGTGACATTAATAGATGAAAAACTGTTTTTT
>TRBD1|once|TRBV6-5|TRBJ2-5|14
CASDSGQAGETQYF
TGTGCCAGCGACTCCGGACAGGCAGGAGAGACCCAGTACTTC
>TRBD2|NA|TRBV7-9|TRBJ2-7|19
CASSLSWTSGGTSSYEQYF
TGTGCCAGCAGCTTGAGCTGGACTAGCGGGGGGACGAGCTCCTACGAGCAGTACTTC
>NA|NA|TRBV19|TRBJ1-1|13
CASILRSNTEAFF
TGTGCCAGTATCCTACGGTCAAACACTGAAGCTTTCTTT
>TRBD2|NA|TRBV5-1|TRBJ2-3|18
CASSLEGLAGVLTDTQYF
TGCGCCAGCAGCTTGGAGGGACTAGCGGGAGTTTTGACAGATACGCAGTATTTT
>NA|NA|TRBV6-5|TRBJ2-7|15
CASSYSSLSSYEQYF
TGTGCCAGCAGTTACAGCTCACTCTCCTCCTACGAGCAGTACTTC
>TRBD1|NA|TRBV5-1|TRBJ2-7|14
CATSPGQEAYEQYF
TGCGCCACCAGCCCGGGACAGGAGGCCTACGAGCAGTACTTC
>NA|NA|TRBV11-2|TRBJ1-6|15
CASSLEGRSNSPLHF
TGTGCCAGCAGCCTAGAGGGGCGGAGCAATTCACCCCTCCACTTT
>NA|NA|TRBV6-5|TRBJ1-1|15
CASILAGGMNTEAFF
NA
>TRBD1|NA|TRBV18|TRBJ1-5|13
CASQGDSNQPQHF
TGTGCCAGCCAGGGGGATAGCAATCAGCCCCAGCATTTT
>NA|once|TRBV5-1|TRBJ1-4|15
CASSFGGAANEKLFF
TGCGCCAGCAGCTTTGGGGGGGCCGCTAATGAAAAACTGTTTTTT
>NA|few|TRBV5-1|TRBJ2-3|14
CASSEIGGADTQYF
TGCGCCAGCAGCGAGATAGGGGGAGCGGATACGCAGTATTTT
>NA|NA|TRBV19|TRBJ1-1|18
CASSMGVRQGRLNTEAFF
TGTGCCAGTAGTATGGGAGTTAGGCAGGGGCGATTGAACACTGAAGCTTTCTTT
>TRBD1|NA|TRBV6-5|TRBJ1-1|13
CASRGQGYTEAFF
TGTGCCAGCAGGGGACAGGGGTACACTGAAGCTTTCTTT
>TRBD1|NA|TRBV7-6|TRBJ2-7|15
CASSSGTGGGYEQYF
TGTGCCAGCAGCTCTGGGACAGGTGGGGGATACGAGCAGTACTTC
>NA|NA|TRBV2|TRBJ1-2|14
CASSSTVVGYGYTF
TGTGCCAGCAGTAGTACAGTAGTGGGCTATGGCTACACCTTC
>TRBD1|NA|TRBV7-2|TRBJ1-1|14
CASSSDRGDTEAFF
TGTGCCAGCAGCTCTGACAGGGGGGACACTGAAGCTTTCTTT
>TRBD2|once|TRBV6-5|TRBJ2-3|13
CASSRLAGDTQYF
TGTGCCAGCAGTCGACTAGCGGGGGATACGCAGTATTTT